This T cell receptor beta chain was obtained from a study of blood T cell repertoires in COVID-19. As for the study in general: Collection of acute and convalescent COVID-19 samples took place in the United States, Italy and Spain. From T cells, B-cell-depleted T cells, or PBMCs came the material, which was cDNA or gDNA.

In the authors' workflow: Reference gene primer amplification gave estimated nucleated cell counts. Sequencing was performed with immunoSEQ multiplex PCR; in TCRdb, only in-frame clones are kept and a portion is missing. That table supplies the V and J calls and clone size; D and trimming were determined from the DNA. The sample records about 200,000 clones, almost 85% being singletons. V was cut by 2 bases and J by 9 bases, with 16 bases left in between. CDR3 length: 14 residues. Germline assignment: CDR1 SGHTA and CDR2 FQGTGA. The V and J genes are TRBV7-3 and TRBJ1-2; TRBD1 is a possible D gene (5 bases). Specimen: peripheral blood. The TCR originated in a human donor with acute or convalescent COVID-19. The donor label of this sample is uncertain. In nucleotides, the CDR3 is TGTGCCAGCAGCTTAGACAGCCTCAGGACGAGCTACACCTTC. It translates to CASSLDSLRTSYTF.